This note documents a single T cell receptor (beta chain) sequence. These data belong to a study of technical replicates of blood from several donors. Here immunoSEQ multiplex PCR was the method, and the copy in TCRdb shows in-frame clones only, minus some. The sample lists roughly 79,000 clones, approximately 96% occurring once. The source material was T cells isolated from PBMCs. The sequence came from a human donor in good health.

CDR3 sequence: CASSLASDTQYF. The CDR3 nucleotides are TGCGCCAGCAGCTTGGCCTCAGATACGCAGTATTTT. V gene TRBV5-1 combines with J gene TRBJ2-3, with D unclear. V gave up 0 bases and J gave up 4 bases, with 3 bases separating them. This CDR3 region has 12 residues. Per germline, CDR1 SGHRS and CDR2 YFSETQ.